This TCR beta chain was sequenced in a study of CD8 T cells in ankylosing spondylitis. Molecular-barcoded quantitative 5'-RACE produced these TCR beta libraries. TCRdb reprocessed the 5' RACE reads with MiXCR, giving one entry per CDR3 protein. The sample shows 40,000 or so distinct CDR3 sequences, approximately 10% of them seen only once. Germline CDR1 SGHRS, CDR2 YFSETQ. The CDR3 runs to 14 residues. Trimming took 4 bases from V and 1 from J, leaving 8 bases between them. This clonotype was recorded a few times. Its antigen is not known. General study points: Significant enrichment of disease-linked clones was reportedly seen in matched ankylosing spondylitis synovial fluid. Peripheral blood samples showed relatively rare disease-linked clones, and these clones were CD8+. A number of the motif variants had already been described in reactive arthritis synovial fluid and blood.

Sequencing was performed on blood, either unsorted or a sorted T cell fraction (not recorded which). The clonotype comes from a male donor with ankylosing spondylitis or in good health (not recorded which). This rearrangement joins TRBV5-1 to TRBJ2-2, with a weak D call TRBD1 (6 bases). CDR3: CASSTGQNTGELFF. The DNA for the CDR3 is TGCGCCAGCAGCACGGGACAGAACACCGGGGAGCTGTTTTTT.